This T cell receptor (beta chain) was documented in a study of OX40 agonist ivuxolimab in advanced cancers. Study overall: Partial responses occurred in Three dose-escalation patients, one with hepatocellular carcinoma and two with cutaneous melanoma.

Generated by immunoSEQ multiplex PCR, the TCRdb table keeps only in-frame clones and is missing some. The sample has around 80,000 clones; 85% are singletons. Worth noting for this clone: The antigen remains unidentified.

With 4 bases clipped from V and 11 bases from J, the junction kept 5 bases outside the gene matches. This CDR3 region has 14 residues. Looked up from germline, CDR1 is LNHDA and CDR2 is SQIVND (reference sequence). Findings of the study overall: Low normalized clonal expansion also occurred in some nonresponding patients. Antigen specificity of clonally expanded peripheral T cells was not established. There was clonal expansion of CD4+ and CD8+ blood T cells by week 6 at 0.1 to 3.0 mg/kg.

The clonotype originates from an adult with an advanced solid tumor such as melanoma, head and neck, liver or kidney cancer. This specimen consisted of CD4+ or CD8+ T cells sorted from blood, obtained in a trial of the OX40 agonist ivuxolimab. The gene calls are TRBV19 and TRBJ2-2; 12 bases align to TRBD2. CDR3 DNA sequence: TGTGCCAGTAGTACGACTAGCGGGAGCAGAGAGCTGTTTTTT. Encoded protein: CASSTTSGSRELFF.